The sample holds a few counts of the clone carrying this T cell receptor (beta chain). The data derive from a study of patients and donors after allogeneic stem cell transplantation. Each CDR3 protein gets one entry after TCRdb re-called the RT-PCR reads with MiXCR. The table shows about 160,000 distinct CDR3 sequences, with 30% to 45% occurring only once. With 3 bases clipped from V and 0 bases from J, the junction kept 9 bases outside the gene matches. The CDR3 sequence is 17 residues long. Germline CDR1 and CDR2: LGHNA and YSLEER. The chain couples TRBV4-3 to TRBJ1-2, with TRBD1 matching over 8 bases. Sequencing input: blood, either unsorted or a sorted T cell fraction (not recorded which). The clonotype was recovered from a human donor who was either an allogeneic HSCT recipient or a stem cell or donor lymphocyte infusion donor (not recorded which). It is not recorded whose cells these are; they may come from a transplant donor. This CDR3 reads CASSQAQGAYANYGYTF. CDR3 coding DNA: TGCGCCAGCAGCCAGGCTCAGGGGGCTTACGCTAACTATGGCTACACCTTC.